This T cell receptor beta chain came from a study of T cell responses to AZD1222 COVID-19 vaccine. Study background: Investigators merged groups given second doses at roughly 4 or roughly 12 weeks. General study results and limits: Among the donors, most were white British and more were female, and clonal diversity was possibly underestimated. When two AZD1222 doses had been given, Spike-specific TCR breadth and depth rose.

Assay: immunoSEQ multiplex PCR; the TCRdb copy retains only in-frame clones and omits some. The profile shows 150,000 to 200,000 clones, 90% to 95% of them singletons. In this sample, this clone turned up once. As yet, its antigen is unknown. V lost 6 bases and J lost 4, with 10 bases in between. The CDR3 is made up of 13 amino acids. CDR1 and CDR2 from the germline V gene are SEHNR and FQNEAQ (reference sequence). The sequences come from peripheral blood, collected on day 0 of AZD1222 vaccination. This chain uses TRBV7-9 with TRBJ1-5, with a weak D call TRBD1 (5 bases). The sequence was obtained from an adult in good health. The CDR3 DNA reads TGTGCCAGCAGGGGGCTCGGGAATCAGCCCCAGCATTTT. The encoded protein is CASRGLGNQPQHF.